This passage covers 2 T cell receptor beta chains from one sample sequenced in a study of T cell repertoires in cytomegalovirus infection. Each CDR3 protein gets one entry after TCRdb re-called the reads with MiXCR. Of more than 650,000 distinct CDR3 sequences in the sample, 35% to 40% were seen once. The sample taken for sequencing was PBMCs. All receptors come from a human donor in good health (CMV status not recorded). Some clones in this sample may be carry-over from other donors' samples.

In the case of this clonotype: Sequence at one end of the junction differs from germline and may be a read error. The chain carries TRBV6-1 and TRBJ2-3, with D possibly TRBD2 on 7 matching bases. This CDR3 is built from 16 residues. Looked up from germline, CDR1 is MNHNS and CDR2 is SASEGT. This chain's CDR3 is CASIEWAGEGTDTQYF. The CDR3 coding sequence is TGTGCCAGCATTGAATGGGCAGGGGAGGGGACAGATACGCAGTATTTT.

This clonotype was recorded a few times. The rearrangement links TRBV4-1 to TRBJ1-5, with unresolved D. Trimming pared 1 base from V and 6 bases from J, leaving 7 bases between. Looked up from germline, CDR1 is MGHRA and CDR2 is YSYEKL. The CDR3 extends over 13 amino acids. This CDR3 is CASSQGPGQPQHF. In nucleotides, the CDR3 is TGCGCCAGCAGCCAAGGACCCGGTCAGCCCCAGCATTTT.